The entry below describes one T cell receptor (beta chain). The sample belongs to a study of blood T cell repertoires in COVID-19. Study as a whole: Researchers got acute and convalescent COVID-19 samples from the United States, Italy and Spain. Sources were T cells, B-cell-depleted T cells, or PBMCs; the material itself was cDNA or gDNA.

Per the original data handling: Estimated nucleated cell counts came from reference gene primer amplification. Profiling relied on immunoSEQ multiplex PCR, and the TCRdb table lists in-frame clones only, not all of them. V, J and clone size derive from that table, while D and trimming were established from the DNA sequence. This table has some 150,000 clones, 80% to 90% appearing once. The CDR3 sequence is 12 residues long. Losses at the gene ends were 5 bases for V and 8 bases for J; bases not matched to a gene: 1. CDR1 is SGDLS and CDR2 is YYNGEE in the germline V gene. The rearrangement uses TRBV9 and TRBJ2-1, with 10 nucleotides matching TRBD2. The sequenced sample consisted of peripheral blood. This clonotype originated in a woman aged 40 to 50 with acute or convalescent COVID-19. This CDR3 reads CASSGLADEQFF. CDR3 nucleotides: TGTGCCAGCAGTGGACTAGCGGATGAGCAGTTCTTC.